This is a list of T cell receptor beta chains from one sample in a study of shared clonotypes between healthy human individuals. Assay used: immunoSEQ multiplex PCR; TCRdb lists only in-frame clones, some missing. The table records roughly 2.5 million clones, roughly 92% of them present only once. The sequenced material came from naive CD4+ T cells sorted from blood. The source of these receptors is a man in his late teens or twenties in good health. Each CDR3 is given with its conserved first and last residue. The D gene is left open where the match is weak. Size is stated for part of the rows, as once, few or many counts, or as a class when the clone is expanded.

TRBV15	TRBJ2-6	NA	TRBD2	CATSGRGQAGANVLTF	TGTGCCACCAGCGGGAGGGGCCAGGCTGGGGCCAACGTCCTGACTTTC
TRBV29-1	TRBJ1-2	NA	TRBD1	CSASSDRGNYGYTF	TGCAGCGCATCATCAGACAGGGGGAACTATGGCTACACCTTC
TRBV10-3	TRBJ2-1	NA	TRBD2	CAISAGGLAYNEQFF	TGTGCCATCAGTGCGGGGGGTCTCGCCTACAATGAGCAGTTCTTC
TRBV10-2	TRBJ2-1	NA	NA	CASSVGRHPTNEQFF	TGCGCCAGCAGTGTGGGACGCCACCCGACCAATGAGCAGTTCTTC
TRBV2	TRBJ1-1	NA	NA	CASSLVVEAFF	TGTGCCAGCAGTCTAGTCGTTGAAGCTTTCTTT
TRBV6-1	TRBJ1-2	NA	NA	CASSEAGSHYGYTF	TGTGCCAGCAGTGAAGCAGGCAGCCACTATGGCTACACCTTC
TRBV5-1	TRBJ2-1	NA	TRBD1	CASSLEGAPYNEQFF	TGCGCCAGCAGCTTGGAGGGGGCCCCCTACAATGAGCAGTTCTTC
TRBV5-1	TRBJ2-7	NA	NA	CASSPGLSSYEQYF	TGCGCCAGCAGCCCCGGACTGAGCTCCTACGAGCAGTACTTC
TRBV27	TRBJ2-3	NA	NA	CASSPTLGYTQYF	TGTGCCAGCAGTCCAACTTTGGGGTATACGCAGTATTTT
TRBV10-3	TRBJ2-3	once	NA	CAISESKGDTQYF	TGTGCCATCAGTGAGTCGAAGGGGGATACGCAGTATTTT
TRBV4-1	TRBJ2-5	NA	NA	CASSHPSGRPPETQYF	TGCGCCAGCAGCCACCCATCGGGGCGGCCCCCAGAGACCCAGTACTTC
TRBV6-6	TRBJ1-3	NA	NA	CASSYSTGNTIYF	TGTGCCAGCAGTTACTCAACTGGAAACACCATATATTTT
TRBV18	TRBJ2-2	NA	NA	CASSPPTVGAGELFF	TGTGCCAGCTCACCTCCCACGGTCGGCGCCGGGGAGCTGTTTTTT
TRBV2	TRBJ1-1	NA	NA	CASSLGQLEAFF	TGTGCCAGCAGCCTTGGACAGCTTGAAGCTTTCTTT